The T cell receptor beta chain described here comes from a study of naive and memory T cell subsets. Study-wide results and limits: Naive and memory repertoire findings lacked a ground truth for validation. Possibly reflecting memory cells re-expressing CD45RA, a few larger clonotypes occurred in naive repertoires, especially CD8.

The V gene's germline CDR1 is MNHEY and CDR2 SVGEGT. The V gene end was trimmed by 0 bases and the J gene end by 5 bases; junction bases not matched to a gene: 4. The CDR3 is made up of 16 amino acids. The beta constant-region primer was an equimolar mix of two oligonucleotides covering TRBC1 and TRBC2. The ligated cDNA underwent four PCR rounds using SP2 and nested alpha and beta constant-region primers. TCRdb re-derived calls from the UMI-ligation and nested PCR reads in MiXCR, one entry per CDR3 protein. The table has 120,000 to 150,000 distinct CDR3 sequences, 15% to 25% seen once. Remarks on this clonotype: No antigen is known for it.

The specimen sequenced was naive CD8+ T cells from blood. J is TRBJ2-1 and V is TRBV6-2 or TRBV6-3, with 10 bases that match TRBD2. The clonotype originates from a human donor in good health. As DNA, the CDR3 is TGTGCCAGCAGTTACTCTTGGCTAGCGGGAGACAATGAGCAGTTCTTC. Translating gives CASSYSWLAGDNEQFF.